The 21 T cell receptor beta chains listed next were all sequenced from one sample in a study of blood T cell repertoires in COVID-19. Clones were sequenced by immunoSEQ multiplex PCR, and TCRdb holds only the in-frame ones, with some missing. The sample carries about 200,000 clones, around 80% recorded once. The sequenced sample consisted of PBMCs or T cells enriched from blood (not recorded which). The origin of the receptors is a man aged 40-49 years who had recovered from COVID-19.

The chain carries TRBV13 and TRBJ2-3; D is uncertain. This CDR3 has 11 amino acids. Trimming shortened V by 5 bases and J by 6 bases, and 6 bases separated the two germline ends. Germline V gives CDR1 PRHDT, CDR2 FYEKMQ (reference sequence). This CDR3 is CASSQADTQYF. The CDR3 bases are TGTGCCAGCAGCCAAGCGGATACGCAGTATTTT.

The rearrangement links TRBV5-6 to TRBJ2-2, with 7 bases identical to TRBD2. CDR3 size: 15 residues. Germline values: CDR1 SGHDT, CDR2 YYEEEE. V lost 1 base to trimming and J lost 6 bases; unmatched junction nucleotides: 6. DNA of the CDR3: TGTGCCAGCAGCTTGCGGACTGCGGGGGCCGGGGAGCTGTTTTTT. Translated: CASSLRTAGAGELFF.

This chain joins TRBV7-9 and TRBJ1-2; D uncertain. Looked up from germline, CDR1 is SEHNR and CDR2 is FQNEAQ (reference sequence). V lost 5 bases and J 4 bases, leaving 14 bases between the germline ends. This CDR3 spans 14 amino acids. CDR3 in amino acids: CASSHDGFGYGYTF. DNA of the CDR3: TGTGCCAGCAGCCACGACGGGTTCGGCTATGGCTACACCTTC. The variable domain in full, completed from reference TRBV7-9 and TRBJ1-2, reads DTGVSQNPRHKITKRGQNVTFRCDPISEHNRLYWYRQTLGQGPEFLTYFQNEAQLEKSRLLSDRFSAERPKGSFSTLEIQRTEQGDSAMYLCASSHDGFGYGYTFGSGTRLTVV.

The V call is TRBV3-1 (or the pseudogene TRBV3-2), the J call TRBJ2-1, with D possibly TRBD1 on 5 matching bases. V was cut by 5 bases and J by 4 bases, with 12 bases left in between. Germline V gives CDR1 LGHDT, CDR2 YNNKEL (reference sequence). The CDR3 loop spans 14 amino acids. CDR3 DNA sequence: TGTGCCAGCAGCGACAGCAAGGCATACAATGAGCAGTTCTTC. Encoded protein: CASSDSKAYNEQFF.

The rearrangement uses TRBV10-3 and TRBJ2-7; D may be TRBD2 (6 bases). With 8 bases removed from V and 6 bases from J, the gap between germline ends came to 17 bases. The CDR3 runs to 13 residues. CDR1 is ENHRY, CDR2 SYGVKD, per germline. CDR3 sequence: CAIERSEGGEQYF. The CDR3 DNA reads TGTGCCATCGAAAGGTCCGAGGGAGGCGAGCAGTACTTC.

This rearrangement joins TRBV10-3 to TRBJ1-6, with unresolved D. Trimming left V 3 bases short and J 7 bases short, with 7 bases between. Germline lookup yields CDR1 ENHRY and CDR2 SYGVKD. The CDR3 is 13 amino acids. DNA of the CDR3: TGTGCCATCAGTGACAGAATGAATTCACCCCTCCACTTT. Translating it yields CAISDRMNSPLHF.

J is TRBJ1-6 and V is TRBV19; possible D gene TRBD1, 5 bases. Germline V CDR1 and CDR2: LNHDA, SQIVND (reference sequence). V was shortened by 8 bases and J by 7 bases, with 15 bases between the two germline ends. CDR3 length: 14 amino acids. The CDR3 loop is CASQRGRVNSPLHF. In nucleotides, the CDR3 is TGTGCCAGTCAACGTGGCAGGGTAAATTCACCCCTCCACTTT.

The rearrangement joins TRBV6-2 or TRBV6-3 to TRBJ1-1; 10 bases align to TRBD1. The CDR3 is made up of 15 amino acids. V shed 5 bases, J shed 3 bases, and the junction held 6 bases outside the gene matches. The germline gives CDR1 MNHEY, CDR2 SVGEGT. The CDR3 loop reads CASSNPGQGYTEAFF. Written as DNA, the CDR3 is TGTGCCAGCAGTAATCCGGGACAGGGGTACACTGAAGCTTTCTTT.

CDR3 nucleotide sequence: TGCGCCAGCAGCTTGGGACAGAACGAGCAGTACTTC. This sequence encodes CASSLGQNEQYF. The chain has TRBV5-1 and TRBJ2-7; a possible D gene is TRBD1 (5 bases). In germline, CDR1 is SGHRS, CDR2 YFSETQ. The CDR3 consists of 12 residues. Between the trimmed V and J ends, which lost 0 bases and 5 bases, there was a span of 6 bases.

The chain joins TRBV19 to TRBJ2-1; TRBD2 matches at 8 bases. There are 17 residues in the CDR3. Trimming removed 5 bases from V and 0 bases from J; junction bases left unmatched: 9. The germline gives CDR1 LNHDA, CDR2 SQIVND (reference sequence). This CDR3 reads CASSLTGTSGSYNEQFF. In nucleotides, the CDR3 is TGTGCCAGTAGTCTCACAGGAACTAGCGGCTCCTACAATGAGCAGTTCTTC. The variable domain in full, completed from reference TRBV19 and TRBJ2-1, reads DGGITQSPKYLFRKEGQNVTLSCEQNLNHDAMYWYRQDPGQGLRLIYYSQIVNDFQKGDIAEGYSVSREKKESFPLTVTSAQKNPTAFYLCASSLTGTSGSYNEQFFGPGTRLTVL.

The V call is TRBV6-2 or TRBV6-3, the J call TRBJ1-1; 8 bases fit TRBD1. The CDR3 has 12 amino acids. Germline V gene data show CDR1 as MNHEY and CDR2 as SVGEGT. V was clipped by 4 bases and J by 11 bases; unmatched bases: 6. The CDR3 loop is CASSSLTGDAFF. The DNA for the CDR3 is TGTGCCAGCAGTTCCCTGACAGGGGACGCTTTCTTT.

V gene TRBV7-9 combines with J gene TRBJ1-1; 8 bases map to TRBD1. After removal of 3 bases from V and 6 bases from J, the junction contained 6 bases not matched to a gene. The CDR3 runs to 14 residues. The germline CDR1 and CDR2 sequences are SEHNR and FQNEAQ (reference sequence). CDR3 sequence reads: CASSFGQGRAEAFF. The CDR3 DNA follows: TGTGCCAGCAGCTTTGGACAGGGTAGAGCTGAAGCTTTCTTT.

V is TRBV24-1 and J is TRBJ2-3, with TRBD1 as a possible D gene (6 bases). The germline V gene has CDR1 KGHDR and CDR2 SFDVKD. CDR3 size: 16 residues. With 5 bases removed from V and 0 bases from J, the gap between germline ends came to 14 bases. CDR3 nucleotides: TGTGCCACCAGTGGTGGCAGGGGCTTAAGCACAGATACGCAGTATTTT. This codes for CATSGGRGLSTDTQYF.

The chain is built from TRBV7-3 and TRBJ1-4, with TRBD1 matching 11 bases. Germline V gene lookup returns CDR1 SGHTA and CDR2 FQGTGA. There are 13 residues in the CDR3. V trimming: 5 bases; J trimming: 9 bases; junction bases outside the gene matches: 2. The CDR3 DNA follows: TGTGCCAGCAGCGCGGACAGGGGGCAAAAACTGTTTTTT. Its protein is CASSADRGQKLFF.

This clone was seen a single time. The CDR3 bases are TGTGCCAGCAGTTTTTACCTTCCGACAGGGGTGTCTCGGGAGCAGTACTTC. This sequence encodes CASSFYLPTGVSREQYF. This chain links TRBV28 with TRBJ2-7; TRBD1 matches at 8 bases. The CDR3 contains 17 residues. Germline V gene sequence: CDR1 MDHEN, CDR2 SYDVKM. With 3 bases clipped from V and 7 bases from J, the junction kept 17 bases outside the gene matches.

In the case of this clone: The junction does not match germline at one end; this may be a read error. V and J are TRBV6-1 and TRBJ1-6; the D gene is possibly TRBD1 (5 bases). The germline V gene encodes CDR1 MNHNS and CDR2 SASEGT. The CDR3 sequence is 14 residues long. Here the CDR3 reads CASGDSGYHSPLHF. In DNA, the CDR3 is TGTGCCAGCGGTGACTCAGGGTACCATTCACCCCTCCACTTT.

The V gene is TRBV18, the J gene TRBJ2-5; 12 positions agree with TRBD1. The germline CDR1 and CDR2 sequences are KGHSH and LQKENI. The junction had 3 bases not matched to a gene; V was cut back by 3 bases and J by 4 bases. This CDR3 region has 15 residues. The CDR3 loop is CASSPGTGGGETQYF. Here the CDR3 DNA reads TGTGCCAGCTCACCCGGGACAGGGGGCGGAGAGACCCAGTACTTC.

This clone was seen a single time. The gene calls are TRBV6-5 and TRBJ2-1; D unclear. The germline gives CDR1 MNHEY, CDR2 SVGAGI. CDR3 length: 16 residues. The V gene lost 0 bases and the J gene lost 9 bases, with 18 bases spanning the gap. The CDR3 nucleotides are TGTGCCAGCAGTTACTCCCCGGTGAGGAACGGTGGTGAGCAGTTCTTC. Its protein product is CASSYSPVRNGGEQFF.

This clone was seen once. The V call is TRBV11-2, the J call TRBJ2-1, with 8 positions matching TRBD2. With V trimmed by 4 bases and J by 4 bases, 9 bases remained unmatched. The CDR3 sequence is 16 residues long. Germline assignment: CDR1 SGHAT and CDR2 FQNNGV. CDR3 nucleotide sequence: TGTGCCAGCAGCTCCCGCGAGTCTAGCGGGTACAATGAGCAGTTCTTC. Its protein is CASSSRESSGYNEQFF.

The chain has TRBV5-4 and TRBJ2-1; the match to TRBD2 covers 8 bases. The CDR3 spans 15 residues. The germline V gene encodes CDR1 SGHNT and CDR2 YYREEE (reference sequence). J gave up 7 bases and V 4 bases, and 10 bases lay outside the gene matches. In DNA form, the CDR3 reads TGTGCCAGCAGCCCCCCAGGGACTAGTCAGAATGAGCAGTTCTTC. It yields the protein CASSPPGTSQNEQFF.

This clone was counted at least ten times. The rearrangement joins TRBV7-9 to TRBJ1-5; 10 nucleotides line up with TRBD1. J gave up 2 bases and V 2 bases, and 3 bases lay outside the gene matches. CDR1 SEHNR and CDR2 FQNEAQ come from the germline V gene (reference sequence). The CDR3 contains 16 residues. The CDR3 DNA reads as TGTGCCAGCAGCTTATCCGGGACAGGGGGCAATCAGCCCCAGCATTTT. Translated: CASSLSGTGGNQPQHF.